What follows are 21 T cell receptor beta chains derived from one specimen sequenced in a study of T cell repertoires in cytomegalovirus infection. TCRdb re-analysed the reads in MiXCR, keeping a single row per CDR3 protein. The table shows roughly 68,000 distinct CDR3 sequences, with 20% to 25% occurring only once. The antigens of these receptors remain unknown. This material consisted of CD8+ T cells from cultured PBMCs, taken from culture after CMV antigen stimulation. Every receptor here comes from a human donor in good health (CMV status not recorded). Some clones in this sample may be carry-over from other donors' samples.

J is TRBJ1-2 and V is TRBV7-8, with D uncertain. V dropped 7 bases and J dropped 4 bases, with 13 bases sitting between them. This CDR3 is built from 13 residues. Germline CDR1 reads SGHVS; CDR2 reads FQNEAQ. The CDR3 sequence: CASTSKGSYGYTF. The CDR3 DNA sequence: TGTGCCAGCACCTCCAAAGGGTCCTATGGCTACACCTTC.

The CDR3 sequence is CASSNRGHYYEQYF. The CDR3 nucleotides are TGTGCCAGTAGTAATAGGGGGCATTACTACGAGCAGTACTTC. V gene TRBV19 combines with J gene TRBJ2-7, with TRBD1 matching over 7 bases. V lost 4 bases to trimming and J lost 3 bases; unmatched junction nucleotides: 6. This CDR3 is built from 14 residues. Per germline, CDR1 LNHDA and CDR2 SQIVND (reference sequence).

CDR3 in amino acids: CATQMGRVKGNQPQHF. CDR3 in DNA: TGTGCCACCCAAATGGGTCGGGTTAAGGGCAATCAGCCCCAGCATTTT. V and J are TRBV7-2 and TRBJ1-5; D is uncertain. The CDR3 has 16 residues. Germline CDR1 reads SGHTA; CDR2 reads FQGNSA. V was shortened by 10 bases and J by 2 bases, with 21 bases between the two germline ends.

This clonotype was seen just once. The gene calls are TRBV11-2 and TRBJ1-4; 8 positions match TRBD1. CDR3 length: 15 amino acids. The germline CDR1 and CDR2 sequences are SGHAT and FQNNGV. The V and J ends lost 3 bases and 8 bases, in that order; junction bases with no gene match: 8. The CDR3 bases are TGTGCCAGCAGCTTGCTCAGGGGGCTGAACGAAAAACTGTTTTTT. It is translated as CASSLLRGLNEKLFF.

The chain recombines TRBV7-8 with TRBJ2-1; 11 positions match TRBD2. The germline CDR1 and CDR2 sequences are SGHVS and FQNEAQ. Germline trimming cut 5 bases from V and 2 bases from J; bases unmatched to any gene: 8. The CDR3 runs to 17 residues. The CDR3 sequence: CASSLPLAGGPYNEQFF. The CDR3 DNA is TGTGCCAGCAGCCTCCCTTTAGCGGGGGGGCCCTACAATGAGCAGTTCTTC.

This clonotype was detected once. CDR3 sequence: CASSPFPGDPRDTQYF. The CDR3 DNA is TGCGCCAGCAGCCCCTTCCCAGGGGACCCACGGGATACGCAGTATTTT. The rearrangement links TRBV4-1 to TRBJ2-3; D is perhaps TRBD1 (6 bases). Germline loops: CDR1 MGHRA, CDR2 YSYEKL. The length of the CDR3 is 16 residues. Trimming stripped 4 bases from V and 6 bases from J, with 20 bases between.

The rearrangement links TRBV7-8 to TRBJ1-4; D is perhaps TRBD1 (5 bases). The CDR3 is made up of 15 amino acids. The ends were cut back, 6 bases at V and 4 bases at J, with 15 bases in the middle. In germline, CDR1 is SGHVS, CDR2 FQNEAQ. The chain's CDR3 is CASSLVYDSNEKLFF. CDR3 bases: TGTGCCAGCAGTCTAGTGTACGACAGTAATGAAAAACTGTTTTTT.

This clonotype has a handful of counts. V and J are TRBV7-2 and TRBJ1-5; the D gene is possibly TRBD1 (6 bases). Germline CDR1 SGHTA, CDR2 FQGNSA. Trimming removed 3 bases from V and 7 bases from J, with 13 bases in between. The CDR3 is made up of 14 amino acids. The CDR3 bases are TGTGCCAGCAGCTTTTGGGGGCCACGACAGCCCCAGCATTTT. As protein: CASSFWGPRQPQHF.

This clonotype was counted only a few times. V and J are TRBV7-2 and TRBJ1-1; D is ambiguous. Germline values: CDR1 SGHTA, CDR2 FQGNSA. The CDR3 is 12 amino acids. Trimming cost V 11 bases and J 3 bases, with 13 bases left between them. The CDR3 here is CAAEDGYTEAFF. As DNA, the CDR3 is TGTGCCGCCGAGGACGGTTACACTGAAGCTTTCTTT. Filled out from reference TRBV7-2 and TRBJ1-1, the complete variable domain reads GAGVSQSPSNKVTEKGKDVELRCDPISGHTALYWYRQSLGQGLEFLIYFQGNSAPDKSGLPSDRFSAERTGGSVSTLTIQRTQQEDSAVYLCAAEDGYTEAFFGQGTRLTVV.

The CDR3 DNA reads as TGCGCCAGCAGCCCCGCGGAGAAACAGGGGACCCAGCCCCAGCATTTT. Translated, it gives CASSPAEKQGTQPQHF. This chain uses TRBV4-1 with TRBJ1-5, with 7 nucleotides matching TRBD1. Germline CDR1 reads MGHRA; CDR2 reads YSYEKL. V lost 4 bases, J lost 7 bases, and 13 bases stayed unmatched. The CDR3 loop spans 16 amino acids.

V usage is TRBV13 and J usage is TRBJ2-1; TRBD2 matches at 7 bases. V shed 4 bases and J 0 bases; nucleotides not matched to a gene: 3. Germline lookup yields CDR1 PRHDT and CDR2 FYEKMQ (reference sequence). The CDR3 has 15 residues. This chain's CDR3 is CASSWEGSSYNEQFF. In DNA, the CDR3 is TGTGCCAGCAGCTGGGAGGGGAGCTCCTACAATGAGCAGTTCTTC.

This chain links TRBV6-1 with TRBJ2-1; D gene unclear. The CDR3 totals 11 residues. In germline, CDR1 is MNHNS, CDR2 SASEGT. V was pared by 5 bases and J by 10 bases, with 9 bases between. Here the CDR3 reads CASSRTVEQFF. In nucleotides, the CDR3 is TGTGCCAGCAGTAGGACGGTCGAGCAGTTCTTC.

The chain couples TRBV7-2 to TRBJ1-2; 8 bases line up with TRBD1. Germline CDR1 is SGHTA and CDR2 is FQGNSA. The CDR3 runs 15 residues. V lost 5 bases and J lost 0; bases outside the gene matches: 5. The CDR3 protein is CASSQGAISNYGYTF. The CDR3 bases are TGTGCCAGCAGCCAGGGGGCCATTTCTAACTATGGCTACACCTTC.

This clonotype has just a few counts. J is TRBJ1-1 and V is TRBV11-2; D uncertain. V lost 8 bases to trimming and J lost 2 bases, with 18 bases between them. Germline loops: CDR1 SGHAT, CDR2 FQNNGV. This CDR3 has 15 residues. This chain's CDR3 is CASSRAGPSNTEAFF. CDR3 nucleotide sequence: TGTGCCAGCTCGAGGGCAGGACCCTCTAACACTGAAGCTTTCTTT.

This clonotype was recorded at least ten times. V gene TRBV7-2 combines with J gene TRBJ1-5, with D possibly TRBD1 on 5 matching bases. Germline V gives CDR1 SGHTA, CDR2 FQGNSA. The V gene lost 3 bases and the J gene lost 1 base, with 13 bases spanning the gap. This CDR3 region has 16 residues. The CDR3 DNA follows: TGTGCCAGCAGCTTCCCTGGGGAGGGGAGCAATCAGCCCCAGCATTTT. This gives the protein CASSFPGEGSNQPQHF. Full variable domain (outside the CDR3, taken from reference TRBV7-2 and TRBJ1-5): GAGVSQSPSNKVTEKGKDVELRCDPISGHTALYWYRQSLGQGLEFLIYFQGNSAPDKSGLPSDRFSAERTGGSVSTLTIQRTQQEDSAVYLCASSFPGEGSNQPQHFGDGTRLSIL.

This clonotype turned up a few times. This CDR3 reads CASSLGPGHLGEKLFF. The CDR3 DNA follows: TGTGCCAGCAGCTTAGGGCCCGGACACCTCGGGGAAAAACTGTTTTTT. The V gene is TRBV7-2, the J gene TRBJ1-4; the D gene is possibly TRBD1 (5 bases). Trimming cost V 1 base and J 8 bases, with 17 bases left between them. Per germline, CDR1 SGHTA and CDR2 FQGNSA. CDR3 length: 16 amino acids. The full variable domain, in which reference TRBV7-2 and TRBJ1-4 provide the parts outside the CDR3, is GAGVSQSPSNKVTEKGKDVELRCDPISGHTALYWYRQSLGQGLEFLIYFQGNSAPDKSGLPSDRFSAERTGGSVSTLTIQRTQQEDSAVYLCASSLGPGHLGEKLFFGSGTQLSVL.

The chain uses TRBV7-2 and TRBJ1-1; no firm D call. Trimming removed 1 base from V and 9 bases from J, with 9 bases in between. This CDR3 is built from 12 residues. Germline V gene lookup returns CDR1 SGHTA and CDR2 FQGNSA. The CDR3 nucleotides read TGTGCCAGCAGCTTAGGGTCGGGAAAAGCTTTCTTT. This codes for CASSLGSGKAFF.

The chain recombines TRBV12-3 or TRBV12-4 with TRBJ1-1, with TRBD1 as a possible D gene (5 bases). The CDR3 is made up of 13 amino acids. The V end lost 4 bases, the J end lost 1 base, and 7 bases lay between the germline ends. DNA of the CDR3: TGTGCCAGCAGTTGGCAGGGGAACACTGAAGCTTTCTTT. This translates into CASSWQGNTEAFF.

This clonotype showed up just a few times. J is TRBJ2-7 and V is TRBV12-3 or TRBV12-4; D tentatively reads TRBD1 or TRBD2 (5 bases each). Between the trimmed V and J ends, which lost 8 bases and 4 bases, there was a span of 15 bases. The CDR3 has 13 amino acids. The CDR3 DNA reads as TGTGCCAGCCGGGACCTTAATAGTTACGAGCAGTACTTC. This translates into CASRDLNSYEQYF.

The chain links TRBV7-8 to TRBJ2-1; 8 bases agree with TRBD1. The CDR3 has 14 amino acids. J lost 8 bases, V lost 6 bases, and 9 bases had no gene match. CDR1 SGHVS and CDR2 FQNEAQ come from the germline V gene. The CDR3 spells CASSHGSGGDEQFF. The CDR3 coding sequence is TGTGCCAGCAGTCACGGATCAGGGGGCGATGAGCAGTTCTTC.

This chain links TRBV6-2 or TRBV6-3 with TRBJ2-1; unclear D gene. Looked up from germline, CDR1 is MNHEY and CDR2 is SVGEGT. Trimming took 4 bases from V and 4 from J, leaving 8 bases between them. There are 13 residues in the CDR3. DNA of the CDR3: TGTGCCAGCAGTTTCCTTAGTTACAATGAGCAGTTCTTC. Encoded protein: CASSFLSYNEQFF.